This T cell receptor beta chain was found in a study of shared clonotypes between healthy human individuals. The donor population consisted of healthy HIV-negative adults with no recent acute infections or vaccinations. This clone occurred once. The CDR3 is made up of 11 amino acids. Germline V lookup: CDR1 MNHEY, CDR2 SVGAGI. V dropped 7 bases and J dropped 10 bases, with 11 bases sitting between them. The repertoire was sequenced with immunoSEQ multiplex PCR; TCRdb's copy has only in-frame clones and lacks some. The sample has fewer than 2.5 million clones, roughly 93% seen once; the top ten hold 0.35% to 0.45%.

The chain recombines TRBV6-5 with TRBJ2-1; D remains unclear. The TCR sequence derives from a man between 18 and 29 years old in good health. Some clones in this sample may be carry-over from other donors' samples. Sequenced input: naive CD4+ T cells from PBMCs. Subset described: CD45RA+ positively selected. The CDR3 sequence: CASMSTEEQFF. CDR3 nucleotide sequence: TGTGCCAGCATGAGTACGGAAGAGCAGTTCTTC.